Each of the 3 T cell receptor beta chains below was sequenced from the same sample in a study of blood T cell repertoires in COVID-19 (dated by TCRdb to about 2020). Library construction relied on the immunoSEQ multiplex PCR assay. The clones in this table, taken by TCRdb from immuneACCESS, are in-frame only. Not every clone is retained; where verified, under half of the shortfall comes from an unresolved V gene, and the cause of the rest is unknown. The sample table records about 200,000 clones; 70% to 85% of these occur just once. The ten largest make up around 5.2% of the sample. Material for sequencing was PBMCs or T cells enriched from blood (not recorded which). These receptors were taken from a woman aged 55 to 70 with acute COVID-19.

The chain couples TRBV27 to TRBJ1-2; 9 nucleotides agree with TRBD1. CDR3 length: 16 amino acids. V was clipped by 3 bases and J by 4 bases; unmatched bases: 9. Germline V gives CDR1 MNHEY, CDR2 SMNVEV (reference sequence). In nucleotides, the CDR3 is TGTGCCAGCAGTTTCTCGAGGACAGGGGCTGTCTATGGCTACACCTTC. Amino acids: CASSFSRTGAVYGYTF.

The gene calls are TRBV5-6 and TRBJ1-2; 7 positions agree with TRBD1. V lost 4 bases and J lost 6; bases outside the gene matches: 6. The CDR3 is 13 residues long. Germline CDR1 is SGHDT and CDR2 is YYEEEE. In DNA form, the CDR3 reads TGTGCCAGCAGCATGACAGGGATAGATGGCTACACCTTC. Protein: CASSMTGIDGYTF.

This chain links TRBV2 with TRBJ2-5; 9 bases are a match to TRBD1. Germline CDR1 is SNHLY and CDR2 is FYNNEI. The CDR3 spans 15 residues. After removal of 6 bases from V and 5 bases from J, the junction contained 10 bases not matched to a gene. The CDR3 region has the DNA TGTGCCAGCAGACAACAGGGGGCCAACGGGGAGACCCAGTACTTC. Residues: CASRQQGANGETQYF.